Listed below are T cell receptor beta chains from one sample, sequenced in a study of OX40 agonist ivuxolimab in advanced cancers. Assay: immunoSEQ multiplex PCR; the TCRdb copy retains only in-frame clones and omits some. The sample has more than 80,000 clones; just under 95% are singletons. The input for sequencing was CD4+ or CD8+ T cells sorted from blood, taken in a trial of the OX40 agonist ivuxolimab. All receptors derive from an adult with an advanced solid tumor such as melanoma, head and neck, liver or kidney cancer. CDR3s leave out the opening cysteine and the closing phenylalanine or tryptophan. Fields, in order: V gene, J gene, CDR3 protein.

V gene: TRBV10-3; J gene: TRBJ1-1; CDR3 protein: AIRVTGGRTEAF
V gene: TRBV19; J gene: TRBJ2-1; CDR3 protein: ASSLDTLLSSYNEQF
V gene: TRBV5-5; J gene: TRBJ1-5; CDR3 protein: ASSPDRGYQPQH
V gene: TRBV27; J gene: TRBJ2-2; CDR3 protein: ASSSYGATGELF
V gene: TRBV6-6; J gene: TRBJ1-2; CDR3 protein: ASSPRAANYGYT
V gene: TRBV7-2; J gene: TRBJ1-2; CDR3 protein: ASSPGQHNYGYT
V gene: TRBV2; J gene: TRBJ1-5; CDR3 protein: ASSESVFYNQPQH
V gene: TRBV6-6; J gene: TRBJ1-6; CDR3 protein: ASSAPGDTPLH
V gene: TRBV2; J gene: TRBJ2-3; CDR3 protein: ASSESPPVTQY
V gene: TRBV28; J gene: TRBJ1-5; CDR3 protein: ASSLNTNQPQH
V gene: TRBV6-6; J gene: TRBJ1-2; CDR3 protein: ASRDSPFRYT
V gene: TRBV7-3; J gene: TRBJ2-1; CDR3 protein: ASSKPTQRDDEQF
V gene: TRBV9; J gene: TRBJ1-5; CDR3 protein: ASSVGGVYQPQH
V gene: TRBV28; J gene: TRBJ1-4; CDR3 protein: ASRVLLGHGEKLF
V gene: TRBV18; J gene: TRBJ2-3; CDR3 protein: ASSPPGSTDTQY
V gene: TRBV4-2; J gene: TRBJ2-3; CDR3 protein: ASSQDQTDTQY
V gene: TRBV5-4; J gene: TRBJ2-1; CDR3 protein: ASSLAKWSGVNEQF
V gene: TRBV6-5; J gene: TRBJ2-7; CDR3 protein: ASWVGGRQY
V gene: TRBV5-4; J gene: TRBJ2-3; CDR3 protein: ASSLGGVLEYTQY
V gene: TRBV10-3; J gene: TRBJ2-7; CDR3 protein: AISESGRQLGSYEQY
V gene: TRBV10-3; J gene: TRBJ1-2; CDR3 protein: AFRQGASDGYT
V gene: TRBV4-3; J gene: TRBJ2-2; CDR3 protein: ASSRTPGGEGAGELF
V gene: TRBV28; J gene: TRBJ2-5; CDR3 protein: ASSPQSWQETQY
V gene: TRBV4-3; J gene: TRBJ1-2; CDR3 protein: ASSQDAVGVYGYT
V gene: TRBV5-1; J gene: TRBJ2-1; CDR3 protein: ASSFLTSGTRNEQF
V gene: TRBV12-5; J gene: TRBJ2-3; CDR3 protein: ASGPSWDTQY
V gene: TRBV19; J gene: TRBJ1-5; CDR3 protein: ASSIGQVINQPQH
V gene: TRBV18; J gene: TRBJ1-1; CDR3 protein: ASSPGGSEAF
V gene: TRBV6-6; J gene: TRBJ2-1; CDR3 protein: ASAGTSANEQF
V gene: TRBV5-1; J gene: TRBJ2-2; CDR3 protein: ASSPRTGDTGELF
V gene: TRBV5-1; J gene: TRBJ2-1; CDR3 protein: ASSLAPLGGFSSYNEQF
V gene: TRBV4-1; J gene: TRBJ2-4; CDR3 protein: ASSQDVGVAKNIQY
V gene: TRBV11-3; J gene: TRBJ2-4; CDR3 protein: ASSPGQGRAKNIQY
V gene: TRBV27; J gene: TRBJ1-5; CDR3 protein: ASSLRDSGQPQH
V gene: TRBV25-1; J gene: TRBJ2-7; CDR3 protein: ASSEYGGGLYEQY
V gene: TRBV4-1; J gene: TRBJ2-1; CDR3 protein: ASSPPGQGGSEF
V gene: TRBV6-4; J gene: TRBJ1-2; CDR3 protein: ASSDLVGQGPYGYT
V gene: TRBV19; J gene: TRBJ2-1; CDR3 protein: ASGDVARLYNEQF
V gene: TRBV5-6; J gene: TRBJ1-6; CDR3 protein: ASTDRAGLSVVLH
V gene: TRBV12-5; J gene: TRBJ1-2; CDR3 protein: ASGAYGYT
V gene: TRBV6-1; J gene: TRBJ1-2; CDR3 protein: ASRIVTGFYGYT
V gene: TRBV15; J gene: TRBJ1-5; CDR3 protein: ATSRTLNSNQPQH
V gene: TRBV6-5; J gene: TRBJ2-1; CDR3 protein: ASSQGTVQF
V gene: TRBV7-2; J gene: TRBJ1-5; CDR3 protein: ASSSQGYQPQH
V gene: TRBV6-5; J gene: TRBJ2-1; CDR3 protein: ASSPTGVTYNEQF
V gene: TRBV7-6; J gene: TRBJ2-7; CDR3 protein: ASSLEPLGGYEQY
V gene: TRBV9; J gene: TRBJ2-1; CDR3 protein: ASSVGRGNNEQF
V gene: TRBV20-1; J gene: TRBJ2-7; CDR3 protein: SAKRTYEQY
V gene: TRBV6-6; J gene: TRBJ1-1; CDR3 protein: ASSYQAAGDTEAF
V gene: TRBV11-2; J gene: TRBJ1-5; CDR3 protein: ASSLDRGNQPQH
V gene: TRBV19; J gene: TRBJ1-5; CDR3 protein: ASSIGQGRQIISNQPQH
V gene: TRBV6-1; J gene: TRBJ2-7; CDR3 protein: ASKQLQVSYEQY
V gene: TRBV28; J gene: TRBJ2-7; CDR3 protein: ASSLPGGTLHEQY
V gene: TRBV2; J gene: TRBJ1-2; CDR3 protein: ASRTISGFVNYGYT
V gene: TRBV5-1; J gene: TRBJ1-6; CDR3 protein: ASSTRQGGSYNSPLH
V gene: TRBV9; J gene: TRBJ1-1; CDR3 protein: ASSVQQGNTEAF